This TCR beta chain was identified during a study of T cells in Graves' hyperthyroidism and ophthalmopathy (dated by TCRdb to between 2018 and 2021). Study-wide context: Peripheral blood samples were taken at the time of initial diagnosis, prior to any treatment. In roughly six Graves' hyperthyroidism patients, the study also compared T-cell repertoires from thyroid tissue with T-cell repertoires from blood. The 95 to 100 discovery patients were divided at random into training and test sets in a 7:3 ratio. To identify distinguishing TCR V-J signatures, a discovery cohort of some 99 patients was used, comprising some 45 with Graves' ophthalmopathy and some 57 with stable Graves' hyperthyroidism. The paper describes TCR Vbeta CDR3 sequencing of about 140 peripheral blood samples, made up of some 40 ophthalmopathy patients, around 78 hyperthyroidism patients and 17 progressor patients. After sampling, hyperthyroidism patients received methimazole starting at 30 mg daily, and ophthalmopathy patients received high-dose intravenous methylprednisolone. Whether ophthalmopathy could be predicted prospectively was tested in an independent validation cohort made up of 18 to 20 hyperthyroidism patients plus 17 patients who later progressed to ophthalmopathy. Here is what the overall study found, with its caveats: Most expanded thyroid clonotypes (frequency above 0.001) were also found in blood, which suggests that blood repertoires may mirror thyroid immune responses. No statistical method was used to fix the sample size in advance, and group allocation was not hidden from the investigators. In validation, the model predicted progression to ophthalmopathy with over 65% sensitivity and roughly 75% specificity, a median of around 6.6 months before onset. In cross-validation, a model built on a 13 V-J signature told ophthalmopathy apart from stable hyperthyroidism with just under 90% sensitivity and about 81% specificity, and in testing the same model reached 80%/75%.

TCR beta CDR3 regions were amplified from RNA transcripts. The first round of RT-PCR for the TCR CDR3 was performed with the HTBI primer set and the Qiagen OneStep RT-PCR kit. Libraries were constructed in a second round of multiplex PCR, after which size selection and purification were performed. Libraries were sequenced paired-end with 100 bp reads on an Illumina HiSeq2000. As for how the authors treated the data: SOAPnuke was used to process the raw data, removing reads that contained adapters or uncalled bases, had a mean Phred below 15, or lacked an exact match to the constant primer or identifier. High-quality paired reads were merged with COPE v1.2.5, and unique nucleotide sequences were defined as clonotypes. MiTCR v1.1 was used to align clonotypes to the IMGT TRBV, TRBD and TRBJ reference segments. The analysis was restricted to V-J combinations with a frequency above 0.0001, which together covered 99% to 99.2% of the repertoires. The TCS score was defined as the ratio of F50 (clonal expansion) to E x V (chaos), calculated using BLOSUM62-based TCRdist between CDR3 peptides within each V-J. Welch's t-statistics and random forest reduced 500 to 650 V-J features to 13, which were used in a naive Bayes classifier (R e1071). The raw public data were reprocessed by TCRdb itself: fastp quality trimming at Q25, MiXCR clonotype calling, in-frame beta chains only. When rows share a CDR3 protein, they turn into one entry using the most common DNA and genes. What appears here as the V and J calls and clone size reflects TCRdb's work, not the paper's. The sample table shows about 400,000 distinct CDR3 sequences, and 15% to 19% are seen once. The top ten hold 13% to 15% of the sample.

Graves' hyperthyroidism was defined as stable when no progression to ophthalmopathy occurred over 18 months of follow-up. The hyperthyroidism patients were between 18 and 65 years old and newly diagnosed, with a disease duration of less than 2 months. Exclusion was applied to patients with uncontrolled infections, other autoimmune diseases, pregnancy or lactation. Diagnoses relied on clinical symptoms, serum thyroxine and TRAb, thyroid ultrasound and orbital computed tomography. Ficoll-Paque density gradient centrifugation was used to isolate PBMCs from around 10 ml of fresh peripheral blood. Trizol reagent was used to extract total RNA, and RNA quality was then checked on an Agilent 2100 Bioanalyzer. This clonotype was seen more than once but under ten times. The specificity of this receptor is unknown. No base quality values were provided; no much bigger clone lies one nucleotide off. V loses 5 bases, J loses 2 bases, and the germline ends lie 19 bases apart. The CDR3 measures 15 amino acids from cysteine to phenylalanine. Only the CDR3 portion is preserved as DNA: 45 bases, with reading frame beginning at the first base. The germline V gene yields SQVTM for CDR1 and ANQGSEA for CDR2.

The chain is assembled from TRBV29-1 and TRBJ2-7; TRBD1 is possibly the D segment (5 matching bases). The receptor was isolated from a woman aged 18-30 years with Graves' hyperthyroidism. Sequencing used blood. The nucleotide sequence reads TGCAGCGTTATTAAAGTGAAGGGGTTTCCCTACGAGCAGTACTTC. Translated, this is CSVIKVKGFPYEQYF.